The TCR beta chain described here comes from a study of post-analysis software for immune sequencing data (dated by TCRdb to between 2014 and 2017). The study in broad terms: Relapsing-remitting, secondary progressive and progressive-relapsing multiple sclerosis were recorded as disease courses, and subtype annotation was lacking for some patients. The patient repertoires were set against under 12 previously published healthy control repertoires from donors whose ages ranged from roughly 6 to 27 years. A subset of samples was prepared in parallel using single-end sample barcoding, then pooled and co-amplified after Illumina adapter ligation.

In regard to this clonotype: Its antigen has not been determined. No much larger clonotype is one base removed from it; base qualities were not supplied.

Library method: PCR. Instrument used: Illumina HiSeq 2500. Unique molecular identifiers were incorporated into TCR beta cDNA libraries to reduce PCR and sequencing biases. Around 500,000 cDNA molecules were obtained for every 1 to 10 million input T cells, so each molecule roughly corresponded to one T cell. The patient libraries were prepared and sequenced using the same protocol as the earlier healthy control dataset. Samples belonging to the same batch were prepared together, multiplexed and sequenced on a shared HiSeq lane. The paper's data handling went like this. Raw barcoded reads were processed with MIGEC, and single-read molecular identifier groups were discarded before consensus assembly and CDR3 extraction. Clonotype tables were post-analysed with VDJtools, and diversity was normalized by down-sampling all datasets to the smallest sample size. To correct batch-related cross-sample contamination, repertoire overlap clustering matched CDR3 amino acid sequences but not nucleotide sequences. TCRdb's own reprocessing of the public reads used fastp at Q25 and MiXCR and kept productive beta chains. Duplicate CDR3 protein sequences are folded into a single record with the most common DNA and genes. These V and J calls originate from TCRdb's pipeline instead of the authors' own analysis. The sample records hundreds of thousands of distinct CDR3 sequences, roughly 50% of which are singletons. Approximately 4.3% of the sample comes from the top ten.

Paper-wide results and their limitations: About five TRBV segments, including TRBV5-6, TRBV5-1 and TRBV20-1, were significantly more frequent in patients than controls. Normalized Chao1 diversity was significantly lower in multiple sclerosis patients than controls, suggesting substantial peripheral T-cell clonal expansion. When samples were clustered directly using the F measure, samples prepared in the same batch co-clustered strongly, which prompted a batch-effect correction. The multiple sclerosis patient group was slightly younger than the control group.

For CDR1 and CDR2, the germline V gene lists SGHVS and FQNEAQ. V was cut back by 1 base and J by 0 bases, leaving a gap of 16 bases between them. Counted from cysteine to phenylalanine, this CDR3 has 17 amino acids. The DNA shown is the 51-base CDR3, in frame from base 1. To demonstrate the VDJtools post-analysis software, TCR beta repertoires were profiled from the peripheral blood of some 12 young patients with multiple sclerosis. Multiple sclerosis patients were children and adolescents aged roughly 6 to 17 years. Recombination linked TRBV7-8 to TRBJ2-7; a tentative D match to TRBD2 spans 6 bases. The sample taken for sequencing was blood. This sequence was found in a girl aged 5 to 17 with multiple sclerosis. The CDR3 reads CASSLGGGGASSYEQYF. The DNA reads as follows: TGTGCCAGCAGCTTAGGGGGCGGAGGGGCGTCCTCCTACGAGCAGTACTTC.